This T cell receptor (beta chain) came from a study of identifying expanded T cells in peripheral blood. Healthy donors had no documented immune events, such as infections, while sampled. Data came from immunoSEQ multiplex PCR; TCRdb stores just in-frame clones and leaves some out. The data show 100,000 to 150,000 clones, with around four fifths seen just once and around 3.3% held by the top ten. General study points: Clone count variance between approximately 2-week samples rose with total template count. About 1.3 clones differed between technical replicates, versus about 15 and 19 over time.

Details on this clone: The antigen remains undetermined.

Sample: blood. The TCR sequence derives from a person aged 18 to 70 in good health.

CDR3 residues: CASSTPGTGGRYNEQFF. CDR3 DNA sequence: TGCGCCAGCAGCACCCCAGGGACAGGGGGCAGGTACAATGAGCAGTTCTTC. The V call is TRBV5-1, the J call TRBJ2-1, with TRBD1 identical over 12 bases. This CDR3 region has 17 residues. CDR1 SGHRS and CDR2 YFSETQ come from the germline V gene. Losses at the gene ends were 4 bases for V and 4 bases for J; bases not matched to a gene: 9.